This is a list of T cell receptor beta chains from one sample in a study of T cells in Graves' hyperthyroidism and ophthalmopathy. TCRdb re-derived calls from the multiplex PCR reads in MiXCR, one entry per CDR3 protein. The data contain fewer than 350,000 distinct CDR3 sequences, 13% of them singletons. What was sequenced was blood. Receptor source: a woman in her twenties or thirties with Graves' hyperthyroidism that later progressed to Graves' ophthalmopathy. Each CDR3 is given with its conserved first and last residue. The size field is filled for only some rows; it gives once, few, many or a size class.

>TRBV9|13|many|TRBJ1-2
CASSEEGGFGYTF
>TRBV3-1|14|many|TRBJ2-7
CASSPGGEDYEQYF
>TRBV30|15|many|TRBJ2-2
CAWSVLREGSGELFF
>TRBV7-2|17|many|TRBJ2-1
CASSLSRGTQWRNEQFF
>TRBV7-9|15|many|TRBJ2-3
CASSSSDRATDTQYF
>TRBV5-1|15|-|TRBJ2-3
CASSPIQGDTDTQYF
>TRBV6-1|12|few|TRBJ2-1
CASFGVYNEQFF
>TRBV9|17|few|TRBJ2-6
CASSVEAGLSGANVLTF
>TRBV20-1|13|many|TRBJ2-5
CSASETGLETQYF
>TRBV19|14|-|TRBJ1-1
CASSIMTGGSEAFF
>TRBV6-1|14|many|TRBJ1-1
CASSDGGGYTEAFF
>TRBV20-1|13|many|TRBJ1-1
CSAMQGLNTEAFF
>TRBV14|15|-|TRBJ2-7
CASSQSDWSGDEQYF
>TRBV10-3|14|many|TRBJ1-1
CAITGGGRDTEAFF
>TRBV27|15|-|TRBJ2-2
CASSLGQGATGELFF
>TRBV7-9|18|many|TRBJ2-2
CASSLALRTFVSAGELFF
>TRBV7-9|14|many|TRBJ2-7
CASSFGVDSYEQYF
>TRBV20-1|12|many|TRBJ2-1
CSVGISYNEQFF
>TRBV27|17|few|TRBJ2-1
CASSLTSGRDSYNEQFF
>TRBV20-1|12|-|TRBJ2-3
CSAPGVGTTQYF
>TRBV9|14|-|TRBJ1-6
CASSVEQYNSPLHF
>TRBV7-9|17|few|TRBJ2-1
CASSATIVLARGYEQFF
>TRBV11-2|13|many|TRBJ2-7
CASSSNTATEQYF
>TRBV19|15|-|TRBJ2-5
CASSIGGGYQETQYF
>TRBV7-9|15|many|TRBJ2-5
CASSPGAAVGETQYF
>TRBV6-5|14|many|TRBJ2-5
CASSYDRGRETQYF
>TRBV10-3|16|few|TRBJ1-3
CAISDPPGDSGNTIYF
>TRBV29-1|14|-|TRBJ2-1
CSLWGASSSNEQFF
>TRBV9|15|-|TRBJ1-6
CASSPEGAGNSPLHF
>TRBV7-8|15|many|TRBJ2-7
CASSARDRSTYEQYF
>TRBV10-3|12|many|TRBJ2-7
CAISELLAEQYF
>TRBV7-2|15|many|TRBJ2-3
CASSLFLAGSGTQYF
>TRBV7-9|15|many|TRBJ2-1
CASSHLTSGTGEQFF
>TRBV24-1|16|many|TRBJ2-1
CATSDPSGGSNNEQFF
>TRBV27|16|-|TRBJ1-6
CASSPTGSSYNSPLHF
>TRBV6-1|14|many|TRBJ2-2
CASSLQGSSGELFF
>TRBV28|11|many|TRBJ2-1
CASSSWGEQFF
>TRBV20-1|14|-|TRBJ2-1
CSAVLAHSYNEQFF
>TRBV24-1|16|many|TRBJ1-5
CATSDSRGASNQPQHF
>TRBV7-2|13|many|TRBJ1-5
CASSSNTGPPQHF
>TRBV24-1|16|many|TRBJ2-1
CATSDTSGRAVDEQFF
>TRBV30|14|many|TRBJ1-2
CAWKGAGANYGYTF
>TRBV5-8|18|many|TRBJ2-1
CASSDAPSGSLSYNEQFF
>TRBV2|15|many|TRBJ2-7
CASSWLTASSYEQYF
>TRBV2|15|many|TRBJ2-7
CASTPVAGSSYEQYF
>TRBV20-1|14|many|TRBJ2-7
CSARVVSGTYEQYF
>TRBV9|14|-|TRBJ1-5
CASSASPLGQPQHF
>TRBV20-1|17|many|TRBJ2-1
CSARSLAGFSSYNEQFF
>TRBV27|18|many|TRBJ2-3
CASSPTSGRALNTDTQYF
>TRBV20-1|16|many|TRBJ1-1
CSARATVGQGRSEAFF
>TRBV6-5|15|many|TRBJ2-5
CASSYSYGVQETQYF
>TRBV12-3/TRBV12-4|17|-|TRBJ2-1
CASSLGLGGARHNEQFF
>TRBV7-8|16|many|TRBJ2-5
CASSYQTGELIETQYF
>TRBV7-2|15|many|TRBJ2-3
CASSSWGVSTDTQYF
>TRBV5-1|13|many|TRBJ2-1
CASSLGMNNEQFF
>TRBV7-9|15|many|TRBJ1-6
CASSRLGGGISPLHF
>TRBV28|16|few|TRBJ2-3
CAFIEAVADYQDTQYF
>TRBV9|15|-|TRBJ2-7
CASSPGTNQAYEQYF
>TRBV6-2/TRBV6-3|14|many|TRBJ2-7
CASTLTPRNYEQYF
>TRBV29-1|13|-|TRBJ2-1
CSVGIGTYNEQFF